Listed below are T cell receptor beta chains from one sample, sequenced in a study of cytomegalovirus exposure and HLA in healthy donors. Repertoires were generated with immunoSEQ multiplex PCR, while TCRdb's copy carries only in-frame clones and drops some. Seen here are 100,000 or so clones, over 65% observed once, and the top ten hold roughly 8.2%. The sequenced sample was PBMCs. These receptors were obtained from a man aged 35-49 years in good health and CMV-seropositive. CDR3s include the opening cysteine and the closing phenylalanine or tryptophan. Fields, in order: J gene, D gene, V gene, clone size, CDR3 protein, CDR3 DNA. The D gene is left open where the match is weak. Some rows mark clone size as missing; the rest say once, few, many or name a class of expanded clone.

J gene: TRBJ1-1; D gene: .; V gene: TRBV27; clone size: few; CDR3 protein: CASKKERRATEAFF; CDR3 DNA: TGTGCCAGCAAAAAGGAGCGGAGAGCCACTGAAGCTTTCTTT
J gene: TRBJ2-4; D gene: .; V gene: TRBV4-3; clone size: .; CDR3 protein: CASSHLTGAENSQYF; CDR3 DNA: TGCGCCAGCAGCCACCTGACAGGCGCTGAAAACAGTCAGTACTTC
J gene: TRBJ1-3; D gene: TRBD1; V gene: TRBV9; clone size: .; CDR3 protein: CASSLRTTGDGNTIYF; CDR3 DNA: TGTGCCAGCAGCCTCCGGACGACAGGGGATGGAAACACCATATATTTT
J gene: TRBJ2-2; D gene: .; V gene: TRBV7-3; clone size: .; CDR3 protein: CASSFPPGTRNTGELFF; CDR3 DNA: TGTGCCAGCAGCTTCCCTCCCGGGACACGGAACACCGGGGAGCTGTTTTTT
J gene: TRBJ2-5; D gene: .; V gene: TRBV18; clone size: .; CDR3 protein: CASSPGTFETQYF; CDR3 DNA: TGTGCCAGCTCACCAGGGACATTTGAGACCCAGTACTTC
J gene: TRBJ1-5; D gene: .; V gene: TRBV21-1; clone size: .; CDR3 protein: CASSKARRRGNQPQHF; CDR3 DNA: TGTGCCAGCAGCAAAGCAAGGAGAAGGGGAAATCAGCCCCAGCATTTT
J gene: TRBJ2-1; D gene: TRBD2; V gene: TRBV29-1; clone size: .; CDR3 protein: CSVEGLAGHNEQFF; CDR3 DNA: TGCAGCGTTGAAGGGCTAGCGGGCCACAATGAGCAGTTCTTC
J gene: TRBJ1-4; D gene: .; V gene: TRBV29-1; clone size: .; CDR3 protein: CSVEGDNEKLFF; CDR3 DNA: TGCAGCGTAGAGGGAGATAATGAAAAACTGTTTTTT
J gene: TRBJ2-2; D gene: TRBD2; V gene: TRBV9; clone size: few; CDR3 protein: CASKAGVSAGELFF; CDR3 DNA: TGTGCCAGCAAAGCGGGAGTCAGCGCCGGGGAGCTGTTTTTT
J gene: TRBJ1-2; D gene: .; V gene: TRBV7-2; clone size: .; CDR3 protein: CASSPVTNYGYTF; CDR3 DNA: TGTGCCAGCAGCCCGGTTACTAACTATGGCTACACCTTC
J gene: TRBJ2-6; D gene: .; V gene: TRBV7-9; clone size: .; CDR3 protein: CASSLRQGQAGANVLTF; CDR3 DNA: TGTGCCAGCAGCTTACGGCAGGGGCAGGCTGGGGCCAACGTCCTGACTTTC
J gene: TRBJ2-5; D gene: .; V gene: TRBV18; clone size: .; CDR3 protein: CASSDKGQAQYF; CDR3 DNA: TGTGCCAGCTCAGACAAGGGGCAGGCCCAGTACTTC
J gene: TRBJ2-1; D gene: TRBD2; V gene: TRBV2; clone size: .; CDR3 protein: CASPERGLAGVLGDEQFF; CDR3 DNA: TGTGCCAGCCCTGAACGAGGACTAGCGGGGGTTTTGGGGGATGAGCAGTTCTTC
J gene: TRBJ1-1; D gene: .; V gene: TRBV4-3; clone size: few; CDR3 protein: CASSQEEGWTEAFF; CDR3 DNA: TGCGCCAGCAGCCAAGAGGAGGGATGGACTGAAGCTTTCTTT
J gene: TRBJ2-7; D gene: TRBD1; V gene: TRBV7-2; clone size: .; CDR3 protein: CASSLRQGALEQYF; CDR3 DNA: TGTGCCAGCAGCTTACGACAGGGGGCTCTCGAGCAGTACTTC
J gene: TRBJ1-2; D gene: .; V gene: TRBV30; clone size: few; CDR3 protein: CAWSGASGNGYTF; CDR3 DNA: TGTGCCTGGAGTGGCGCCTCAGGGAATGGCTACACCTTC
J gene: TRBJ2-7; D gene: TRBD1; V gene: TRBV7-2; clone size: .; CDR3 protein: CASSSGQGNNEQYF; CDR3 DNA: TGTGCCAGCAGCTCCGGACAGGGTAATAACGAGCAGTACTTC
J gene: TRBJ2-1; D gene: .; V gene: TRBV7-3; clone size: .; CDR3 protein: CASSNEGVAGPWNQFF; CDR3 DNA: TGTGCCAGCAGCAACGAGGGGGTAGCTGGGCCGTGGAACCAGTTCTTC
J gene: TRBJ2-7; D gene: .; V gene: TRBV19; clone size: .; CDR3 protein: CASSIQSEQYF; CDR3 DNA: TGTGCCAGTAGTATCCAAAGCGAGCAGTACTTC
J gene: TRBJ2-1; D gene: .; V gene: TRBV2; clone size: .; CDR3 protein: CASSGAVGRYEQFF; CDR3 DNA: TGTGCCAGCAGTGGGGCAGTTGGGCGTTATGAGCAGTTCTTC
J gene: TRBJ2-2; D gene: TRBD2; V gene: TRBV28; clone size: .; CDR3 protein: CAGSLAGNTGGLFF; CDR3 DNA: TGTGCCGGATCCCTAGCGGGTAACACCGGGGGGCTGTTTTTT
J gene: TRBJ2-2; D gene: TRBD1; V gene: TRBV9; clone size: few; CDR3 protein: CASSGGDRGLRTGELFF; CDR3 DNA: TGTGCCAGCAGCGGTGGGGACAGGGGGCTTCGCACCGGGGAGCTGTTTTTT
J gene: TRBJ1-2; D gene: TRBD1; V gene: TRBV11-3; clone size: .; CDR3 protein: CASRPGTGYGYTF; CDR3 DNA: TGTGCCAGCAGACCTGGGACAGGCTATGGCTACACCTTC
J gene: TRBJ2-5; D gene: .; V gene: TRBV7-8; clone size: once; CDR3 protein: CASSLGASAETQYF; CDR3 DNA: TGTGCCAGCAGCTTAGGGGCTAGCGCAGAGACCCAGTACTTC
J gene: TRBJ1-5; D gene: TRBD1; V gene: TRBV5-6; clone size: .; CDR3 protein: CASSRDTGTVLNQPQHF; CDR3 DNA: TGTGCCAGCAGCCGAGACACCGGGACAGTTCTTAATCAGCCCCAGCATTTT
J gene: TRBJ1-1; D gene: .; V gene: TRBV4-2; clone size: .; CDR3 protein: CASSQSELIDTEAFF; CDR3 DNA: TGTGCCAGCAGCCAATCTGAACTGATAGACACTGAAGCTTTCTTT
J gene: TRBJ1-1; D gene: TRBD1; V gene: TRBV5-1; clone size: .; CDR3 protein: CASSFQGAHTTEAFF; CDR3 DNA: TGCGCCAGCAGCTTCCAGGGGGCGCACACGACTGAAGCTTTCTTT
J gene: TRBJ2-7; D gene: .; V gene: TRBV27; clone size: few; CDR3 protein: CASSLSVRGAEQYF; CDR3 DNA: TGTGCCAGCAGTTTATCGGTCAGGGGGGCCGAGCAGTACTTC
J gene: TRBJ2-5; D gene: TRBD2; V gene: TRBV7-2; clone size: .; CDR3 protein: CASSLPIRGSPHYF; CDR3 DNA: TGTGCCAGCAGCTTACCCATTCGCGGGAGCCCACACTACTTC
J gene: TRBJ2-1; D gene: TRBD2; V gene: TRBV5-4; clone size: .; CDR3 protein: CASSLTGGGIYNEQFF; CDR3 DNA: TGTGCCAGCAGCTTGACGGGAGGGGGGATATACAATGAGCAGTTCTTC
J gene: TRBJ1-2; D gene: .; V gene: TRBV18; clone size: .; CDR3 protein: CASSPAGNYGYTF; CDR3 DNA: TGTGCCAGCTCCCCAGCGGGTAACTATGGCTACACCTTC
J gene: TRBJ1-1; D gene: .; V gene: TRBV19; clone size: .; CDR3 protein: CASMTEGGRSTEAFF; CDR3 DNA: TGTGCCAGTATGACCGAAGGAGGACGGTCCACTGAAGCTTTCTTT
J gene: TRBJ2-1; D gene: TRBD1; V gene: TRBV4-1; clone size: .; CDR3 protein: CASSLFGTAYNEQFF; CDR3 DNA: TGCGCCAGCAGCCTCTTCGGGACAGCTTACAATGAGCAGTTCTTC
J gene: TRBJ1-1; D gene: TRBD1; V gene: TRBV10-3; clone size: .; CDR3 protein: CAISEAGTGLPKPEAFF; CDR3 DNA: TGTGCCATCAGTGAGGCCGGGACAGGGCTCCCGAAGCCTGAAGCTTTCTTT
J gene: TRBJ1-1; D gene: .; V gene: TRBV29-1; clone size: few; CDR3 protein: CSVEAGTINTEAFF; CDR3 DNA: TGCAGCGTTGAAGCCGGGACAATAAACACTGAAGCTTTCTTT
J gene: TRBJ1-4; D gene: .; V gene: TRBV15; clone size: .; CDR3 protein: CATRGPRVVANEKLFF; CDR3 DNA: TGTGCCACCAGAGGGCCCAGGGTGGTGGCTAATGAAAAACTGTTTTTT
J gene: TRBJ1-2; D gene: TRBD1; V gene: TRBV6-6; clone size: .; CDR3 protein: CASSYSQGGAGYTF; CDR3 DNA: TGTGCCAGCAGTTACTCACAGGGGGGCGCAGGCTACACCTTC
J gene: TRBJ2-1; D gene: TRBD1; V gene: TRBV27; clone size: once; CDR3 protein: CASSLGQASGGEQFF; CDR3 DNA: TGTGCCAGCAGTTTAGGACAGGCCAGTGGGGGTGAGCAGTTCTTC
J gene: TRBJ2-3; D gene: TRBD2; V gene: TRBV10-3; clone size: few; CDR3 protein: CATRGGWDTQYF; CDR3 DNA: TGTGCCACGCGGGGGGGATGGGATACGCAGTATTTT
J gene: TRBJ1-5; D gene: .; V gene: TRBV18; clone size: .; CDR3 protein: CASSGSAQGGQPQHF; CDR3 DNA: TGTGCCAGCTCAGGATCTGCGCAGGGTGGTCAGCCCCAGCATTTT
J gene: TRBJ1-1; D gene: TRBD1; V gene: TRBV4-3; clone size: .; CDR3 protein: CASSQDRQGPTEAFF; CDR3 DNA: TGCGCCAGCAGCCAAGATAGACAGGGGCCCACTGAAGCTTTCTTT